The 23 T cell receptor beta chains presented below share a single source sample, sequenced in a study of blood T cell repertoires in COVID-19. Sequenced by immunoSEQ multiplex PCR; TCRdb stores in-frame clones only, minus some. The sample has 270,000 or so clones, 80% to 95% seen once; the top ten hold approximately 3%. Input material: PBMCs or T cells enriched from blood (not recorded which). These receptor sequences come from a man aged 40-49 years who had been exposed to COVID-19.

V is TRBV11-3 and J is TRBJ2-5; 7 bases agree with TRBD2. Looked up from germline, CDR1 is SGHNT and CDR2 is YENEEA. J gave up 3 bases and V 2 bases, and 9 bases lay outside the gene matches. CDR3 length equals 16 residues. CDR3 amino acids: CASSLFGSGEEETQYF. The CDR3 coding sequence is TGTGCCAGCAGCTTATTCGGAAGCGGGGAAGAAGAGACCCAGTACTTC. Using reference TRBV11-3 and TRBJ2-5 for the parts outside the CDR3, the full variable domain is EAGVVQSPRYKIIEKKQPVAFWCNPISGHNTLYWYLQNLGQGPELLIRYENEEAVDDSQLPKDRFSAERLKGVDSTLKIQPAELGDSAVYLCASSLFGSGEEETQYFGPGTRLLVL.

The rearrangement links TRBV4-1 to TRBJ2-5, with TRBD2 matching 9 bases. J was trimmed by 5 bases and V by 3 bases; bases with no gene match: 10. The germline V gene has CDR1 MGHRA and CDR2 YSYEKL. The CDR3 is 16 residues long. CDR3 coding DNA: TGCGCCAGCAGCCACCCTCCGGGACTAGCATCGGAGACCCAGTACTTC. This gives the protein CASSHPPGLASETQYF.

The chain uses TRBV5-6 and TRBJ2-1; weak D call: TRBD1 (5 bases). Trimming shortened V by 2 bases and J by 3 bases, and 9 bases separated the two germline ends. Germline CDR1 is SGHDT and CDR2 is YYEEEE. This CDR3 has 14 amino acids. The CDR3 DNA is TGTGCCAGCAGCTTAGTGCAGGGCTACAATGAGCAGTTCTTC. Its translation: CASSLVQGYNEQFF.

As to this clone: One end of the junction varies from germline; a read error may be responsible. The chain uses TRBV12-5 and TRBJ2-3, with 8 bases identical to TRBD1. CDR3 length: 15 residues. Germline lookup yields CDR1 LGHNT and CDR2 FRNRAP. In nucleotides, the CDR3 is TGTGCTAGTGGCTTGGACAGGGATAGTACAGATACGCAGTATTTT. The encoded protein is CASGLDRDSTDTQYF.

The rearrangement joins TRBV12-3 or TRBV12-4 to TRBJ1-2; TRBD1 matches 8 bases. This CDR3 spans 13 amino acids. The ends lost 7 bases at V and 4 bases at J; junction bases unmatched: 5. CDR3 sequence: CASNADRGYGYTF. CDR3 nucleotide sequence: TGTGCCAGCAACGCTGACAGGGGCTATGGCTACACCTTC.

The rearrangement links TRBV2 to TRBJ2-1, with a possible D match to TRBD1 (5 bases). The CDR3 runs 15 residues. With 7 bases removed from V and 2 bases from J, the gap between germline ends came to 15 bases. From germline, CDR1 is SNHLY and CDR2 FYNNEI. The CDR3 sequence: CASKEGEFTYNEQFF. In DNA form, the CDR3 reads TGTGCCAGCAAGGAAGGGGAATTTACCTACAATGAGCAGTTCTTC. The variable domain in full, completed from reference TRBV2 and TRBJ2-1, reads EPEVTQTPSHQVTQMGQEVILRCVPISNHLYFYWYRQILGQKVEFLVSFYNNEISEKSEIFDDQFSVERPDGSNFTLKIRSTKLEDSAMYFCASKEGEFTYNEQFFGPGTRLTVL.

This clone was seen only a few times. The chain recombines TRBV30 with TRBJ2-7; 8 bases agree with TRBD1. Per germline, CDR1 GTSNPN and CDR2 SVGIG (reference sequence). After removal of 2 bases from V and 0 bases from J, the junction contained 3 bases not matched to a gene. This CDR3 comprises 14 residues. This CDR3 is CAWSRTGSSYEQYF. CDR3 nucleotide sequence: TGTGCCTGGAGTAGGACAGGGAGCTCCTACGAGCAGTACTTC. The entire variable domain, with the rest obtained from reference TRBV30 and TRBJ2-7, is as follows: SQTIHQWPATLVQPVGSPLSLECTVEGTSNPNLYWYRQAAGRGLQLLFYSVGIGQISSEVPQNLSASRPQDRQFILSSKKLLLSDSGFYLCAWSRTGSSYEQYFGPGTRLTVT.

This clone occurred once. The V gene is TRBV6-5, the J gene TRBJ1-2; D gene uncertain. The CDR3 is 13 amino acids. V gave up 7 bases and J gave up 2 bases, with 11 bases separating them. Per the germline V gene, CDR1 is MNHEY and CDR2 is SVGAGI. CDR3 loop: CASMGDTNYGYTF. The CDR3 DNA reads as TGTGCCAGCATGGGTGACACAAACTATGGCTACACCTTC.

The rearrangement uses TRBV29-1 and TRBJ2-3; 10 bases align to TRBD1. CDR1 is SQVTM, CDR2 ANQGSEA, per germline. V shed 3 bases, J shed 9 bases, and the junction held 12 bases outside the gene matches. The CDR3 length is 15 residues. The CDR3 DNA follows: TGCAGCGTTGATTTCTTAGGACAGGGGGTTCAAACGCAGTATTTT. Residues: CSVDFLGQGVQTQYF.

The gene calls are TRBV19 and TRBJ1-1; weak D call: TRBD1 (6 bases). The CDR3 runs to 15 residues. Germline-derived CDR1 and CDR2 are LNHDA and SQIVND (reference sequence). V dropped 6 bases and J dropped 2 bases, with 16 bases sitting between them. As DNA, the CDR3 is TGTGCCAGTAGGAAAGGGGAAGGGGGAAACACTGAAGCTTTCTTT. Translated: CASRKGEGGNTEAFF. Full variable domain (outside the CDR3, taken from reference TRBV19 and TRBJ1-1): DGGITQSPKYLFRKEGQNVTLSCEQNLNHDAMYWYRQDPGQGLRLIYYSQIVNDFQKGDIAEGYSVSREKKESFPLTVTSAQKNPTAFYLCASRKGEGGNTEAFFGQGTRLTVV.

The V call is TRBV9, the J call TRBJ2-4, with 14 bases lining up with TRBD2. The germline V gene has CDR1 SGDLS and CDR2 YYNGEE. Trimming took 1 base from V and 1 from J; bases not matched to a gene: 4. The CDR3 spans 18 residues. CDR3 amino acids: CASSVQGTSGSAKNIQYF. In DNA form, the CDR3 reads TGTGCCAGCAGCGTACAAGGGACTAGCGGGAGTGCCAAAAACATTCAGTACTTC.

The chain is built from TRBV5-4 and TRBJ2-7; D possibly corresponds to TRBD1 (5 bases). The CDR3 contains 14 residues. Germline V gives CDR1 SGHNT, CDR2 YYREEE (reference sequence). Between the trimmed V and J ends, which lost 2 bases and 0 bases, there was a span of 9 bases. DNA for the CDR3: TGTGCCAGCAGCTTTGCAGGGCCCTCCTACGAGCAGTACTTC. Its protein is CASSFAGPSYEQYF. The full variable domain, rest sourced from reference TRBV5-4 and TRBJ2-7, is ETGVTQSPTHLIKTRGQQVTLRCSSQSGHNTVSWYQQALGQGPQFIFQYYREEENGRGNFPPRFSGLQFPNYSSELNVNALELDDSALYLCASSFAGPSYEQYFGPGTRLTVT.

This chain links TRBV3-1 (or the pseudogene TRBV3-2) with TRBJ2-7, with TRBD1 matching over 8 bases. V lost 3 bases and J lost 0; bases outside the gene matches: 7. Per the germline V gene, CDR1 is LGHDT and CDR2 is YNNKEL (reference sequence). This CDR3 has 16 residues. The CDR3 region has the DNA TGTGCCAGCAGCCACCCAGGGACAGGACACTCCTACGAGCAGTACTTC. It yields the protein CASSHPGTGHSYEQYF.

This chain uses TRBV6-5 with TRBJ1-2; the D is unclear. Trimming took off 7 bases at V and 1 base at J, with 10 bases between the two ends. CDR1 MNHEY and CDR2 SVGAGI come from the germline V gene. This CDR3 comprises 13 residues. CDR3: CASILPDNYGYTF. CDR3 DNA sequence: TGTGCCAGCATTCTCCCAGATAACTATGGCTACACCTTC.

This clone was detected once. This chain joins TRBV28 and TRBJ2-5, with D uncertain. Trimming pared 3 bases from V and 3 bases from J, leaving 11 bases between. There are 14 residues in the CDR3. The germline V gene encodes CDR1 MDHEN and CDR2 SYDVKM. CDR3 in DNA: TGTGCCAGCAGTTTTAGTACACGGGAAGAGACCCAGTACTTC. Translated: CASSFSTREETQYF.

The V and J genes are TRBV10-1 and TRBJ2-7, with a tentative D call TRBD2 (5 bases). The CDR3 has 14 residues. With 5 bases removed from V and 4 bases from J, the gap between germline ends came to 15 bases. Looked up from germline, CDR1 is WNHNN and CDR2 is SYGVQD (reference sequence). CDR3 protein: CASSPDSDAYEQYF. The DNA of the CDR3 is TGCGCCAGCAGTCCGGACTCGGACGCTTACGAGCAGTACTTC.

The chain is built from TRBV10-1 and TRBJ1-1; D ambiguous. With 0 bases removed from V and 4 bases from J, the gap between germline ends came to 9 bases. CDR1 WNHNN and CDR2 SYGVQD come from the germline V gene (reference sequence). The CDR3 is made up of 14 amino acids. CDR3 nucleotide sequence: TGCGCCAGCAGTGAGTCGAAGCTACCCACTGAAGCTTTCTTT. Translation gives CASSESKLPTEAFF.

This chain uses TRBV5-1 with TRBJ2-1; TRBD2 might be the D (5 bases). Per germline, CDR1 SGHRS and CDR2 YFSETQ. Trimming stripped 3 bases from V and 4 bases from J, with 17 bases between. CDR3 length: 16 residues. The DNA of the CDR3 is TGCGCCAGCAGCTACCTTGGCGGGTCCAATTACAATGAGCAGTTCTTC. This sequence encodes CASSYLGGSNYNEQFF.

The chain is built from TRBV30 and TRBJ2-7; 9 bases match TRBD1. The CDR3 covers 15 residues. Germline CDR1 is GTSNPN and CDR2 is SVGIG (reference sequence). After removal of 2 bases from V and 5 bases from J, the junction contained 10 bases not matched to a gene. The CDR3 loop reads CAWSLTGTGTDEQYF. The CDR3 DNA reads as TGTGCCTGGAGTTTAACCGGGACAGGGACGGACGAGCAGTACTTC.

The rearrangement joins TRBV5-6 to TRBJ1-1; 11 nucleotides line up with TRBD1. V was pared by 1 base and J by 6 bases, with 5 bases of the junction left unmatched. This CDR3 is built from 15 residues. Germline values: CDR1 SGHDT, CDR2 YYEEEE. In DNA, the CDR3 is TGTGCCAGCAGCTTGTTTGGGACAGGGGGGCCTGAAGCTTTCTTT. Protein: CASSLFGTGGPEAFF.

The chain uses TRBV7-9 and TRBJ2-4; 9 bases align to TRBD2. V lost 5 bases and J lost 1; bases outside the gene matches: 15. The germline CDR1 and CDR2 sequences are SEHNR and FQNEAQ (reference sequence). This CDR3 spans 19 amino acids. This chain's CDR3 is CASSHFSGSPPGAKNIQYF. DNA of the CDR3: TGTGCCAGCAGCCACTTTAGCGGGAGCCCTCCAGGGGCCAAAAACATTCAGTACTTC.

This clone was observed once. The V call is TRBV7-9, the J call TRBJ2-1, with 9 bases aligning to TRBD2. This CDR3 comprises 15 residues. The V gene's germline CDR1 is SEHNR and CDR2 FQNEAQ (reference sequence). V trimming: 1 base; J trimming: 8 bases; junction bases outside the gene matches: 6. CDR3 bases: TGTGCCAGCAGCTTAGAGGCTAGCGGGATCTATGAGCAGTTCTTC. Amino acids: CASSLEASGIYEQFF.

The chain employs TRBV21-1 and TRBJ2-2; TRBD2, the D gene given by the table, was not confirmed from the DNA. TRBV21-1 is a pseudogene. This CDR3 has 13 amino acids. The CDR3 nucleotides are TGTGCCAGGGGACTAGTTAACACCGGGGAGCTGTTTTTT. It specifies CARGLVNTGELFF.